This T cell receptor beta chain originates from a study of cytotoxic CD8 clonotypes in ibrutinib-treated CLL. General study points: Rare overall, public clonotypes shrank or held steady under therapy.

Trimming left V 2 bases short and J 0 bases short, with 11 bases between. The CDR3 extends over 17 amino acids. Germline V gene lookup returns CDR1 SGHDN and CDR2 FVKESK. Measured with immunoSEQ multiplex PCR; TCRdb has only the in-frame clones, and not every one. Among roughly 300,000 clones, around 77% were seen once, and the ten largest hold approximately 5.1%. In this sample, this clone turned up a few times. The target antigen is unknown. The clonotype originates from a human donor with chronic lymphocytic leukemia. The sequencing used PBMCs, collected at disease progression, from a patient treated with ibrutinib. The chain uses TRBV14 and TRBJ1-6, with TRBD1 as a possible D gene (5 bases). This chain's CDR3 is CASSQRGFSSYNSPLHF. The CDR3 region has the DNA TGTGCCAGCAGCCAAAGGGGCTTCAGCTCCTATAATTCACCCCTCCACTTT.